Each of the 3 T cell receptor beta chains below was sequenced from the same sample in a study of T cell repertoires in cytomegalovirus infection. TCRdb redid the calling of the reads with MiXCR, one entry per CDR3 protein. The sample includes about 530,000 distinct CDR3 sequences, 26% of them seen just once. The specimen sequenced was PBMCs. These receptors were taken from a human donor in good health (CMV status not recorded). Some clones in this sample may be carry-over from other donors' samples.

Here the CDR3 reads CASNPGQGYEQYV. The CDR3 nucleotides read TGTGCCAGCAACCCGGGACAGGGCTACGAGCAGTACGTC. The rearrangement links TRBV6-2 or TRBV6-3 to TRBJ2-7, with TRBD1 matching over 9 bases. The CDR3 totals 13 residues. J lost 3 bases, V lost 7 bases, and 4 bases had no gene match. Germline loops: CDR1 MNHEY, CDR2 SVGEGT.

In its sample, this clonotype was seen many times. CDR3 nucleotides: TGTGCCAGCAGCCGGGGACAGAGCAATCAGCCCCAGCATTTT. Protein sequence: CASSRGQSNQPQHF. This chain connects TRBV7-9 to TRBJ1-5; 7 nucleotides agree with TRBD1. This CDR3 region has 14 residues. Germline-derived CDR1 and CDR2 are SEHNR and FQNEAQ (reference sequence). The V gene end was trimmed by 5 bases and the J gene end by 1 base; junction bases not matched to a gene: 2.

This clonotype came up a few times. The genes are TRBV7-9 and TRBJ1-4; D remains unclear. The CDR3 extends over 13 amino acids. Germline V gives CDR1 SEHNR, CDR2 FQNEAQ (reference sequence). Trimming took 0 bases from V and 8 from J, leaving 7 bases between them. The CDR3 here is CASSLAASEKLFF. CDR3 nucleotide sequence: TGTGCCAGCAGCTTAGCGGCGTCGGAAAAACTGTTTTTT.